Presented here are 20 T cell receptor beta chains from one specimen sequenced in a study of blood T cell repertoires in COVID-19. The data were produced by immunoSEQ multiplex PCR, yet TCRdb's version contains in-frame clones alone and is incomplete. The sample has some 170,000 clones, roughly 80% seen once. Sequencing input: peripheral blood. Every receptor here comes from a man aged 55 to 70 with acute or convalescent COVID-19.

This CDR3 is CASSPGTGGYGYTF. The CDR3 DNA reads TGTGCCAGCAGCCCCGGGACAGGGGGCTATGGCTACACCTTC. The chain employs TRBV28 and TRBJ1-2; TRBD1 matches 11 bases. This CDR3 contains 14 residues. With V trimmed by 6 bases and J by 4 bases, 4 bases remained unmatched. Germline loops: CDR1 MDHEN, CDR2 SYDVKM.

V gene TRBV19 combines with J gene TRBJ2-2; TRBD2 agrees at 10 bases. The CDR3 covers 20 residues. J lost 0 bases, V lost 7 bases, and 17 bases had no gene match. Germline V CDR1 and CDR2: LNHDA, SQIVND (reference sequence). CDR3 sequence (DNA): TGTGCCAGTACCTTATATCGGGGAGTAACTAGCGGGGCGAACACCGGGGAGCTGTTTTTT. Amino acids: CASTLYRGVTSGANTGELFF.

The genes are TRBV4-1 and TRBJ1-3; D is unclear. V dropped 4 bases and J dropped 0 bases, with 13 bases sitting between them. The CDR3 consists of 16 residues. The germline V gene encodes CDR1 MGHRA and CDR2 YSYEKL. CDR3 DNA: TGCGCCAGCAGCCCACCAGGATTCAACTCTGGAAACACCATATATTTT. Protein product: CASSPPGFNSGNTIYF.

This chain connects TRBV5-1 to TRBJ2-5; 11 bases match TRBD2. Trimming took 4 bases from V and 0 from J; bases not matched to a gene: 5. The CDR3 totals 16 residues. Germline CDR1 reads SGHRS; CDR2 reads YFSETQ. CDR3 sequence reads: CASSRGLADYQETQYF. DNA of the CDR3: TGCGCCAGCAGCCGGGGACTAGCGGATTACCAAGAGACCCAGTACTTC.

The chain employs TRBV29-1 and TRBJ2-3; 12 bases map to TRBD2. This CDR3 contains 14 residues. Germline CDR1 is SQVTM and CDR2 is ANQGSEA. J was trimmed by 3 bases and V by 6 bases; bases with no gene match: 4. CDR3: CSVSSGGGTDTQYF. CDR3 sequence (DNA): TGCAGCGTGTCTAGCGGGGGGGGGACAGATACGCAGTATTTT.

The chain employs TRBV24-1 and TRBJ2-3, with TRBD1 matching over 11 bases. Germline values: CDR1 KGHDR, CDR2 SFDVKD. The CDR3 length is 16 residues. V dropped 4 bases and J dropped 4; count of bases not matched to a gene: 6. The DNA for the CDR3 is TGTGCCACCAGTGACTCCGGACAGGGGGCGGCAGATACGCAGTATTTT. Its translation is CATSDSGQGAADTQYF.

This rearrangement joins TRBV12-3 or TRBV12-4 to TRBJ1-1, with a possible D match to TRBD1 (5 bases). The CDR3 has 13 amino acids. V was cut by 3 bases and J by 3 bases, with 8 bases left in between. In DNA, the CDR3 is TGTGCCAGCAGTTTCAGGGAGGACACTGAAGCTTTCTTT. Its translation is CASSFREDTEAFF.

The rearrangement uses TRBV7-2 and TRBJ2-3; TRBD2 aligns across 11 bases. Germline V gives CDR1 SGHTA, CDR2 FQGNSA. This CDR3 spans 18 amino acids. V gave up 2 bases and J gave up 2 bases; unmatched junction bases: 9. CDR3 DNA sequence: TGTGCCAGCAGCTTAAGTCTAGCGGGGGGCCTAGACACAGATACGCAGTATTTT. Translated, it gives CASSLSLAGGLDTDTQYF.

V gene TRBV19 combines with J gene TRBJ1-2; 9 positions agree with TRBD1. The germline CDR1 and CDR2 sequences are LNHDA and SQIVND (reference sequence). This CDR3 has 14 residues. Trimming at V came to 4 bases and at J to 6 bases, leaving 6 bases not matched to a gene. The CDR3 region has the DNA TGTGCCAGTAGTAGATGGACAGGGGAGGATGGCTACACCTTC. This codes for CASSRWTGEDGYTF.

The chain uses TRBV7-2 and TRBJ2-2; D is ambiguous. From germline, CDR1 is SGHTA and CDR2 FQGNSA. The CDR3 spans 14 residues. The ends were cut back, 6 bases at V and 0 bases at J, with 8 bases in the middle. In DNA, the CDR3 is TGTGCCAGCAGGACTCTCGCGAACACCGGGGAGCTGTTTTTT. Its protein product is CASRTLANTGELFF.

This clone was detected only a few times. CDR3 sequence (DNA): TGTGCCAGCAGCCAAGGGGGGACAGGGAACTATGGCTACACCTTC. It is translated as CASSQGGTGNYGYTF. V gene TRBV6-5 combines with J gene TRBJ1-2; TRBD1 matches 9 bases. After removal of 6 bases from V and 2 bases from J, the junction contained 7 bases not matched to a gene. The germline V gene has CDR1 MNHEY and CDR2 SVGAGI. The CDR3 has 15 amino acids.

This rearrangement joins TRBV9 to TRBJ2-2; 13 bases match TRBD2. Trimming at V came to 4 bases and at J to 0 bases, leaving 3 bases not matched to a gene. Germline CDR1 and CDR2: SGDLS and YYNGEE. The length of the CDR3 is 17 residues. In DNA form, the CDR3 reads TGTGCCAGCAGCCCAGGACTAGCGGGGGCGAACACCGGGGAGCTGTTTTTT. Translated, it gives CASSPGLAGANTGELFF.

In this sample, this clone turned up once. The rearrangement links TRBV19 to TRBJ1-4, with D unclear. This CDR3 comprises 15 residues. V was trimmed by 5 bases and J by 5 bases, leaving 15 bases between them. Germline loops: CDR1 LNHDA, CDR2 SQIVND (reference sequence). CDR3 bases: TGTGCCAGTAGTCTCTCAATGAGAGGGAATGAAAAACTGTTTTTT. It encodes CASSLSMRGNEKLFF. Based on the CDR3 plus reference TRBV19 and TRBJ1-4, the full variable domain is DGGITQSPKYLFRKEGQNVTLSCEQNLNHDAMYWYRQDPGQGLRLIYYSQIVNDFQKGDIAEGYSVSREKKESFPLTVTSAQKNPTAFYLCASSLSMRGNEKLFFGSGTQLSVL.

This chain connects TRBV29-1 to TRBJ1-1; D not certain. Trimming cost V 3 bases and J 4 bases, with 6 bases left between them. The CDR3 length is 11 residues. Germline CDR1 SQVTM, CDR2 ANQGSEA. CDR3 nucleotide sequence: TGCAGCGTTGACCGGGGCACTGAAGCTTTCTTT. This sequence encodes CSVDRGTEAFF.

The chain has TRBV30 and TRBJ1-2; 8 nucleotides line up with TRBD1. Germline values: CDR1 GTSNPN, CDR2 SVGIG (reference sequence). The CDR3 has 14 amino acids. The V gene end was trimmed by 3 bases and the J gene end by 4 bases; junction bases not matched to a gene: 7. CDR3 sequence: CAWRFRDRLYGYTF. The CDR3 coding sequence is TGTGCCTGGAGATTCCGGGACAGGCTCTATGGCTACACCTTC.

The chain has TRBV7-9 and TRBJ1-2; perhaps TRBD1 as D (5 bases). The CDR3 is 14 residues long. In germline, CDR1 is SEHNR, CDR2 FQNEAQ (reference sequence). The germline V and J ends were trimmed by 4 bases and 4 bases, with 13 bases remaining between them. The CDR3 here is CASSSSLTAYGYTF. The CDR3 DNA reads TGTGCCAGCAGCTCGAGTTTGACAGCCTATGGCTACACCTTC.

The chain combines TRBV7-2 with TRBJ1-5; D ambiguous. The CDR3 totals 13 residues. The V end lost 2 bases, the J end lost 4 bases, and 6 bases lay between the germline ends. Germline V lookup: CDR1 SGHTA, CDR2 FQGNSA. The CDR3 bases are TGTGCCAGCAGCTTAACGAGGAATCAGCCCCAGCATTTT. It is translated as CASSLTRNQPQHF.

V and J are TRBV27 and TRBJ2-6, with D uncertain. Germline V gene lookup returns CDR1 MNHEY and CDR2 SMNVEV (reference sequence). The V end was cut by 0 bases, the J end by 1 base, with 10 bases between. This CDR3 is built from 17 residues. The CDR3 DNA sequence: TGTGCCAGCAGTTTATCGAGGCGTTATTCTGGGGCCAACGTCCTGACTTTC. Amino acids: CASSLSRRYSGANVLTF.

This clone was counted once. The chain joins TRBV2 to TRBJ2-5; 13 nucleotides align to TRBD2. The V gene's germline CDR1 is SNHLY and CDR2 FYNNEI. The junction had 1 base not matched to a gene; V was cut back by 6 bases and J by 0 bases. The CDR3 extends over 15 amino acids. CDR3: CASRTSGGYQETQYF. In DNA, the CDR3 is TGTGCCAGCAGGACTAGCGGGGGGTACCAAGAGACCCAGTACTTC.

The chain joins TRBV19 to TRBJ1-5, with 7 positions matching TRBD1. The J segment lost 3 bases and the V segment lost 6 bases, leaving 5 bases of the junction unmatched. CDR1 and CDR2 from the germline V gene are LNHDA and SQIVND (reference sequence). The CDR3 has 14 residues. CDR3 bases: TGTGCCAGTAGGATTGGGACAGACAATCAGCCCCAGCATTTT. This encodes CASRIGTDNQPQHF.